One sample yielded the 8 T cell receptor beta chains listed below, sequenced in a study of cytomegalovirus exposure and HLA in healthy donors. The PCR ran on 60 Vbeta and 13 Jbeta primers. Repertoires were generated with immunoSEQ multiplex PCR, while TCRdb's copy carries only in-frame clones and drops some. The data hold about 130,000 clones, with roughly 80% observed a single time. Material: PBMCs. The receptor set was obtained from a woman in her thirties or forties in good health and CMV-seropositive.

This clone occurred once. The genes are TRBV6-1 and TRBJ2-7; 12 positions match TRBD2. After removal of 7 bases from V and 5 bases from J, the junction contained 9 bases not matched to a gene. CDR1 MNHNS and CDR2 SASEGT come from the germline V gene. The CDR3 is made up of 15 amino acids. DNA of the CDR3: TGTGCCAGCAACCGAAGACTAGCGGGAGTCAACGAGCAGTACTTC. It encodes CASNRRLAGVNEQYF.

The rearrangement uses TRBV5-1 and TRBJ1-2, with a tentative D call TRBD1 (6 bases). CDR3 length equals 15 residues. The germline V gene encodes CDR1 SGHRS and CDR2 YFSETQ. V lost 1 base and J 4 bases, leaving 14 bases between the germline ends. CDR3 nucleotide sequence: TGCGCCAGCAGCTTGAACGGGGGGGCTGGCTATGGCTACACCTTC. Protein: CASSLNGGAGYGYTF.

The rearrangement links TRBV7-8 to TRBJ2-7; tentatively, D is TRBD1 (6 bases). The CDR3 runs 15 residues. Germline CDR1 is SGHVS and CDR2 is FQNEAQ. V dropped 4 bases and J dropped 6 bases, with 19 bases sitting between them. DNA of the CDR3: TGTGCCAGCAGCTACCCGTCAGGGGTAAAGGGCGAGCAGTACTTC. Protein: CASSYPSGVKGEQYF.

This clone was observed once. This rearrangement joins TRBV4-3 to TRBJ1-1; the D gene is possibly TRBD1 (5 bases). CDR1 is LGHNA, CDR2 YSLEER, per germline. This CDR3 has 15 amino acids. With 0 bases removed from V and 4 bases from J, the gap between germline ends came to 12 bases. CDR3 sequence: CASSQEPLRGTEAFF. CDR3 bases: TGCGCCAGCAGCCAAGAACCCCTAAGGGGCACTGAAGCTTTCTTT.

This clone has more than one count but fewer than ten. This chain joins TRBV30 and TRBJ2-2; 8 bases align to TRBD1. CDR3 length: 12 amino acids. The V segment lost 4 bases and the J segment 6 bases; nucleotides outside the gene matches: 1. The germline V gene has CDR1 GTSNPN and CDR2 SVGIG (reference sequence). CDR3 region: CAWTRGPGELFF. DNA for the CDR3: TGTGCCTGGACCAGGGGGCCCGGGGAGCTGTTTTTT.

V is TRBV5-1 and J is TRBJ2-1; 11 nucleotides line up with TRBD2. The germline V gene has CDR1 SGHRS and CDR2 YFSETQ. V shed 0 bases, J shed 3 bases, and the junction held 5 bases outside the gene matches. This CDR3 contains 17 residues. CDR3 sequence: CASSLAALAGGYNEQFF. CDR3 bases: TGCGCCAGCAGCTTGGCTGCCCTAGCGGGAGGCTACAATGAGCAGTTCTTC. The whole variable domain, remainder taken from reference TRBV5-1 and TRBJ2-1, is KAGVTQTPRYLIKTRGQQVTLSCSPISGHRSVSWYQQTPGQGLQFLFEYFSETQRNKGNFPGRFSGRQFSNSRSEMNVSTLELGDSALYLCASSLAALAGGYNEQFFGPGTRLTVL.

This clone was counted once. The gene calls are TRBV18 and TRBJ1-1; tentative D call: TRBD1 (5 bases). The ends were cut back, 4 bases at V and 1 base at J, with 10 bases in the middle. This CDR3 region has 14 residues. CDR1 is KGHSH, CDR2 LQKENI, per germline. The DNA of the CDR3 is TGTGCCAGCTCACTCCGCGGGGGGAACACTGAAGCTTTCTTT. This sequence encodes CASSLRGGNTEAFF.

The chain carries TRBV10-2 and TRBJ1-1; maybe TRBD1 (5 bases). This CDR3 contains 15 residues. Germline V gene sequence: CDR1 WSHSY, CDR2 SAAADI. The germline V and J ends were trimmed by 2 bases and 1 base, with 11 bases remaining between them. The CDR3 here is CASSEPGLGNTEAFF. The CDR3 nucleotides read TGCGCCAGCAGTGAGCCAGGGTTGGGGAACACTGAAGCTTTCTTT.